The present T cell receptor beta chain was sequenced within a study of T cell repertoires and Cas9 in healthy adults. Study background: Multi-effector potency, cytotoxicity and lineage were assessed in SpCas9-reactive CD4 and CD8 T cells. Whole-study findings and limits: SpCas9-reactive regulatory T cells reportedly mitigated SpCas9-reactive effector T cells in vitro.

Looked up from germline, CDR1 is LGHNA and CDR2 is YSLEER. This CDR3 contains 13 residues. Trimming took 0 bases from V and 9 from J, leaving 6 bases between them. Measured with immunoSEQ multiplex PCR; TCRdb has only the in-frame clones, and not every one. The profile shows 13,000 to 15,000 clones, 89% of them singletons. In regard to this clone: What it recognizes is unknown.

The chain uses TRBV4-3 and TRBJ1-6, with D possibly TRBD1 on 5 matching bases. This TCR was sampled from a human donor in good health. The sequenced material came from Tregs (CD4+, CD25+, CD127-, CD137-, CD154-) from PBMCs; culture status not recorded. The CDR3 loop reads CASSQDGGSPLHF. In DNA, the CDR3 is TGCGCCAGCAGCCAAGATGGGGGTTCACCCCTCCACTTT.